The sequence of this T cell receptor (beta chain) was determined in a study of blood T cell repertoires in COVID-19. Sequencing was performed with immunoSEQ multiplex PCR; in TCRdb, only in-frame clones are kept and a portion is missing. The repertoire holds 170,000 or so clones, with about 82% as singletons. This CDR3 is built from 14 residues. Germline lookup yields CDR1 SGHAT and CDR2 FQNNGV. V shed 1 base and J shed 2 bases, with 9 bases lying between them. Sequenced input: peripheral blood. This sequence joins TRBV11-2 and TRBJ2-7; tentatively, D is TRBD1 (5 bases). The receptor comes from a man aged 50-60 years with active or convalescent COVID-19. The CDR3 nucleotides are TGTGCCAGCAGCTTAGGGGGCAGGCCCTACGAGCAGTACTTC. Residues: CASSLGGRPYEQYF.